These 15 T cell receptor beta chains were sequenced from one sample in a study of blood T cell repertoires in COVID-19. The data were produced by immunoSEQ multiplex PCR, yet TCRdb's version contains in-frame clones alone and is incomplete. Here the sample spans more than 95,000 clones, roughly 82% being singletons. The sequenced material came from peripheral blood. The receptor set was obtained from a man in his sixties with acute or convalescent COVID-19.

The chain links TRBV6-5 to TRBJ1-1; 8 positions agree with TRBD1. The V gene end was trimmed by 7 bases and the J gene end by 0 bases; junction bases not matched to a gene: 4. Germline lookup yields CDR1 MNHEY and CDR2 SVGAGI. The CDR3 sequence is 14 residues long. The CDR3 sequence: CASTQTGVNTEAFF. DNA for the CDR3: TGTGCCAGCACCCAGACAGGGGTGAACACTGAAGCTTTCTTT.

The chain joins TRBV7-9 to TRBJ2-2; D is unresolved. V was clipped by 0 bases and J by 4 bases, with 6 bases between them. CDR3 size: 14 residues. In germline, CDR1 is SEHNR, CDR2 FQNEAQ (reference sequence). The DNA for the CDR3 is TGTGCCAGCAGCTTAGCTTCGGGCACCGGGGAGCTGTTTTTT. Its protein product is CASSLASGTGELFF.

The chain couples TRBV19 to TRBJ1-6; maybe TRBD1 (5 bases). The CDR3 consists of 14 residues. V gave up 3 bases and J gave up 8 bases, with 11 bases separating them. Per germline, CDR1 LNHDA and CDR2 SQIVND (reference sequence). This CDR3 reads CASSIDRGYSPLHF. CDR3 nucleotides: TGTGCCAGTAGTATCGACAGAGGTTATTCACCCCTCCACTTT.

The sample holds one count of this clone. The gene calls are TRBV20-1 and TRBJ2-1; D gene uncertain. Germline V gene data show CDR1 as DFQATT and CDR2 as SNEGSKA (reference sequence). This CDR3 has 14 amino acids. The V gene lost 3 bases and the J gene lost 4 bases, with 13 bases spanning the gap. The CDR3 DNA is TGCAGTGCTAGTGAGGCTAGGTCGTACAATGAGCAGTTCTTC. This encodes CSASEARSYNEQFF.

The CDR3 sequence is CASSPLMAGKETQYF. The CDR3 DNA sequence: TGTGCCAGCAGCCCCTTAATGGCGGGGAAAGAGACCCAGTACTTC. The chain recombines TRBV7-9 with TRBJ2-5; D is perhaps TRBD2 (6 bases). This CDR3 has 15 residues. Germline CDR1 is SEHNR and CDR2 is FQNEAQ (reference sequence). Trimming stripped 5 bases from V and 3 bases from J, with 16 bases between.

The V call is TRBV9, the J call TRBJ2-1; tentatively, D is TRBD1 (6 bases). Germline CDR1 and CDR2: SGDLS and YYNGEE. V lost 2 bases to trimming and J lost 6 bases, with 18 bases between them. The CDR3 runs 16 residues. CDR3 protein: CASSVTGTSATNEQFF. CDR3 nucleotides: TGTGCCAGCAGCGTTACCGGGACATCCGCTACCAATGAGCAGTTCTTC.

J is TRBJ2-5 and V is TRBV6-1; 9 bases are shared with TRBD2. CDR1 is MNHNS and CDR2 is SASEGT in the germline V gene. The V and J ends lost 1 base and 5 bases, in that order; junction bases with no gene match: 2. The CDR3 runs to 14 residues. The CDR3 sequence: CASSEVAGVETQYF. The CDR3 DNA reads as TGTGCCAGCAGTGAAGTAGCGGGGGTGGAGACCCAGTACTTC.

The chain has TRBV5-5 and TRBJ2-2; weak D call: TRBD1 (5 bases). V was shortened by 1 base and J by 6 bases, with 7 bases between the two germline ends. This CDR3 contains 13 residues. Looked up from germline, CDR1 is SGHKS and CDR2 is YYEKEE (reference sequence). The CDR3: CASSLMGPGELFF. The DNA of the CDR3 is TGTGCCAGCAGCTTGATGGGGCCCGGGGAGCTGTTTTTT.

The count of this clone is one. The CDR3 nucleotides read TGTGCCAGCAACAACCCTTACGAGCAGTACTTC. Its translation: CASNNPYEQYF. The chain combines TRBV9 with TRBJ2-7; D gene ambiguous. Germline V CDR1 and CDR2: SGDLS, YYNGEE. This CDR3 has 11 amino acids. Trimming took 6 bases from V and 4 from J, leaving 8 bases between them.

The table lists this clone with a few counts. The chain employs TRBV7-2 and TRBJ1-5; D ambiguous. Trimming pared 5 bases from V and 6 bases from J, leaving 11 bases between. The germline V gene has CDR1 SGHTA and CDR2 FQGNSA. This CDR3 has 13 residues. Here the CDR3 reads CASSTTHSQPQHF. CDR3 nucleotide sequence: TGTGCCAGCAGCACCACCCATAGTCAGCCCCAGCATTTT.

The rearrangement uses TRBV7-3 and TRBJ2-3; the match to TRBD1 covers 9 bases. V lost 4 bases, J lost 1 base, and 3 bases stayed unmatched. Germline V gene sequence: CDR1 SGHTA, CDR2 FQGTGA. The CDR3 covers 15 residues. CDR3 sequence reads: CASSSGQGGTDTQYF. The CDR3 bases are TGTGCCAGCAGCTCGGGACAGGGTGGCACAGATACGCAGTATTTT.

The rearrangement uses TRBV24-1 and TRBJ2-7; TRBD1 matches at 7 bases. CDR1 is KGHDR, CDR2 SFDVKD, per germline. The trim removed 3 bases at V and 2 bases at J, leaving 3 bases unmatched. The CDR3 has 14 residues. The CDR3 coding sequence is TGTGCCACCAGTGATGGGGGACAGCCCTACGAGCAGTACTTC. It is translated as CATSDGGQPYEQYF.

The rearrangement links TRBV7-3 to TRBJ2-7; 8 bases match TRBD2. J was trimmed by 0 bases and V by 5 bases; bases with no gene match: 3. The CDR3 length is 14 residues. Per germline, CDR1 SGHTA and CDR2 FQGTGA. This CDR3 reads CASSTSGSSYEQYF. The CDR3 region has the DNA TGTGCCAGCAGCACCAGCGGGAGCTCCTACGAGCAGTACTTC.

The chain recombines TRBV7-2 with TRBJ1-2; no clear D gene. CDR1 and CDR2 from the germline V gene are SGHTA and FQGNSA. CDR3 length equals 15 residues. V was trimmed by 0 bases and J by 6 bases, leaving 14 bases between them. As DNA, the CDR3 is TGTGCCAGCAGCTTAGCCACTACCTCGGGGAATGGCTACACCTTC. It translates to CASSLATTSGNGYTF. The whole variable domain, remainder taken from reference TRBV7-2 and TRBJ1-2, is GAGVSQSPSNKVTEKGKDVELRCDPISGHTALYWYRQSLGQGLEFLIYFQGNSAPDKSGLPSDRFSAERTGGSVSTLTIQRTQQEDSAVYLCASSLATTSGNGYTFGSGTRLTVV.

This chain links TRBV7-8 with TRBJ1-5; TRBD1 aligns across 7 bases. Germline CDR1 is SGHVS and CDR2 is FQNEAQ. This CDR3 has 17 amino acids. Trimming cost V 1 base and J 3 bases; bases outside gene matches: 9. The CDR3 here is CASSLDWAGGNNQPQHF. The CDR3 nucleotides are TGTGCCAGCAGCTTAGATTGGGCAGGGGGGAACAATCAGCCCCAGCATTTT.